Listed below are T cell receptor beta chains from one sample, sequenced in a study of blood T cell repertoires in COVID-19. Some clones are missing from TCRdb's copy, which holds only in-frame ones; the method was immunoSEQ multiplex PCR. This table holds about 100,000 clones, around nine tenths found once. The source material was peripheral blood. The receptors derive from a woman of 80 years or more with acute or convalescent COVID-19. CDR3s include the opening cysteine and the closing phenylalanine or tryptophan. A D gene is named only where the DNA matches it firmly. Clone size appears in some rows only: once, few, many, or a class for an expanded clone.

V	J	length	size	D	DNA	CDR3
TRBV18	TRBJ1-2	14	.	.	TGTGCCAGCTCACCAGAAAGCTTTAACTATGGCTACACCTTC	CASSPESFNYGYTF
TRBV5-8	TRBJ1-2	11	.	.	TGTGCCAGCGAGGATGAAACCCGCTACACCTTC	CASEDETRYTF
TRBV7-2	TRBJ1-4	15	.	.	TGTGCCAGCAGCTTAGCGGTGGGGGCATGGGAAAAACTGTTTTTT	CASSLAVGAWEKLFF
TRBV18	TRBJ2-7	13	.	TRBD1	TGTGCCAGCTCACCCGGGACAGGGCAAGAGCAGTACTTC	CASSPGTGQEQYF
TRBV5-4	TRBJ2-7	15	.	TRBD2	TGTGCCAGCAGCAGAATCCGGGAGGGCCTCTACGAGCAGTACTTC	CASSRIREGLYEQYF
TRBV2	TRBJ1-6	13	.	.	TGTGCCAGCCACAGGGAAAATAATTCACCCCTCCACTTT	CASHRENNSPLHF
TRBV7-9	TRBJ2-1	18	few	TRBD2	TGTGCCAGCAGCTCACCCTTACCGGGACTAGCGGCTTTAAATGAGCAGTTCTTC	CASSSPLPGLAALNEQFF
TRBV9	TRBJ1-1	13	once	.	TGTGCCAGCAGCGAATCAGGTTTGTCTGAAGCTTTCTTT	CASSESGLSEAFF
TRBV27	TRBJ2-2	15	.	TRBD2	TGTGCCAGCAGTCCCTCCTTAGCGGGAATCGGGGAGCTGTTTTTT	CASSPSLAGIGELFF
TRBV5-1	TRBJ2-7	14	.	TRBD1	TGCGCCAGCAGCTTGCAGGGACAGAATTACGAGCAGTACTTC	CASSLQGQNYEQYF
TRBV28	TRBJ1-6	15	.	.	TGTGCCAGCAGTTTAATATTAAGCACGGGTTCACCCCTCCACTTT	CASSLILSTGSPLHF
TRBV29-1	TRBJ1-1	11	.	.	TGCAGCGTTCTACAGGGAACTGAAGCTTTCTTT	CSVLQGTEAFF
TRBV5-1	TRBJ2-5	12	.	.	TGCGCCAGCAGCCCAAGCAGGGAGACCCAGTACTTC	CASSPSRETQYF
TRBV7-9	TRBJ1-3	12	few	.	TGTGCCAGCAGCTCTTTACTGGACACCATATATTTT	CASSSLLDTIYF
TRBV12-3/TRBV12-4	TRBJ1-2	13	.	.	TGTGCCAGCAGTTTCAATCGGGGCTATGGCTACACCTTC	CASSFNRGYGYTF
TRBV3-1/TRBV3-2	TRBJ2-2	16	.	TRBD2	TGTGCCAGCAGCCGAGGACTAGCGGGGAACACCGGGGAGCTGTTTTTT	CASSRGLAGNTGELFF
TRBV10-1	TRBJ2-1	15	.	.	TGCGCCAGACGGGGACTCCGCGGGGCTTACAATGAGCAGTTCTTC	CARRGLRGAYNEQFF
TRBV6-1	TRBJ1-2	12	.	.	TGTGCCAGCAGTGAATACGAGGAGGGCTACACCTTC	CASSEYEEGYTF
TRBV7-9	TRBJ1-2	14	.	TRBD1	TGTGCCAGCAGCTTAGTGTGGACAGGGGATGGCTACACCTTC	CASSLVWTGDGYTF
TRBV10-3	TRBJ2-3	12	.	.	TGTGCCATCAGCGGGAGCACAGATACGCAGTATTTT	CAISGSTDTQYF
TRBV3-1/TRBV3-2	TRBJ2-7	19	once	TRBD2	TGTGCCAGCAGCCAGGCCGGATCCGGTAGGACTAGCGGTCTCTACGAGCAGTACTTC	CASSQAGSGRTSGLYEQYF
TRBV5-1	TRBJ1-1	13	.	.	TGCGCCAGCAGCACGGACAGTTACACTGAAGCTTTCTTT	CASSTDSYTEAFF
TRBV18	TRBJ2-1	16	.	TRBD2	TGTGCCAGCTCACCACCGATGACTAGCGCGCACAATGAGCAGTTCTTC	CASSPPMTSAHNEQFF
TRBV28	TRBJ2-7	15	.	TRBD1	TGTGCCAGCAGGCAAACCGGGACAGGGCAGTACGAGCAGTACTTC	CASRQTGTGQYEQYF
TRBV7-3	TRBJ2-3	15	.	TRBD2	TGTGCCAGCAGCTTAGGACTAGCCCCCACAGATACGCAGTATTTT	CASSLGLAPTDTQYF
TRBV18	TRBJ1-5	17	.	TRBD1	TGTGCCAGCTCACCACCCGGACAGGGAGGATTCAATCAGCCCCAGCATTTT	CASSPPGQGGFNQPQHF
TRBV28	TRBJ1-2	13	.	.	TGTGCCAGCAGCCTTCCGAGGTTCTATGGCTACACCTTC	CASSLPRFYGYTF